Listed below are T cell receptor beta chains from one sample, sequenced in a study of CD8+CD57+ T cells in acquired aplastic anemia. TCRdb used MiXCR to reprocess the reads, holding one entry per CDR3 protein. In the table there are over 150,000 distinct CDR3 sequences, around half of which are singletons. The sample comprised sorted CD4+, CD8+, or CD8+CD57+ T cells (not recorded which) from PBMCs. These receptors originate from a human donor with aplastic anemia. CDR3s include the opening cysteine and the closing phenylalanine or tryptophan.

TRBV11-3 CASSLAAGDDSPLHF
TRBV20-1 CSASGTSGPTYEQYF
TRBV20-1 CSADTSDSYEQYF
TRBV9 CASSLMYKGDWQFF
TRBV10-3 CATTGGRQGEDTQYF
TRBV7-8 CASSFGTGTYEQYF
TRBV2 CASSGTSGPQEAQYF
TRBV7-9 CASSSGGVGNTIYF
TRBV7-9 CASSSQGSNQPQHF
TRBV20-1 CSGFAETYEQYF
TRBV7-9 CASAIGRGDTQYF
TRBV18 CASSPPGGASKGEAFF
TRBV15 CATSRWPLGTDTQYF
TRBV7-2 CASSPWEGALHF
TRBV19 CASRHQGQRNQPQHF
TRBV7-9 CASSPGLKNEQFF
TRBV5-1 CASSLDGNPSPQETQYF
TRBV15 CATSRAAGNEQYF
TRBV4-1 CASSQESEFSYNEQFF
TRBV11-2 CASSPFPANSYEQYF
TRBV6-4 CASSPEASTPLHF
TRBV2 CASRRGGGRTEAFF
TRBV11-1 CASSLGQGMLRQIMNTEAFF
TRBV5-4 CASSSPGTGYEQYF
TRBV10-2 CASSGEQRVGGYTF
TRBV20-1 CSARGQVHEQYF
TRBV7-9 CASSPRRGRTYEQYF
TRBV5-1 CASSFGSGYEQYF
TRBV5-4 CASSLSAYNEQFF
TRBV6-2/TRBV6-3 CASSYLQGRAYEQYF
TRBV7-3 CASSVNPRGTAKTYNEQFF
TRBV5-1 CASCSGTGDYEQYF
TRBV5-4 CASSTSGQVGYTF
TRBV13 CASSSFRAGGLKTQYF
TRBV19 CASKTGIRDMWGEVLWETQYF
TRBV6-1 CASSNGGGGRNTEAFF
TRBV20-1 CSASPGLGLSQPQHF
TRBV12-3/TRBV12-4 CASTRTGGNGKLFF
TRBV5-4 CASSPTGSAPLHF
TRBV4-3 CASSQEGLEGSYEQYF
TRBV10-3 CASSYSSGRSMNSPLHF
TRBV4-1 CASSQVALDDIYNEQFF
TRBV7-9 CASSLGGRGGEGQYF
TRBV5-1 CASSFGTGTLYEQYF
TRBV20-1 CSARDQGASIGETQYF
TRBV6-5 CASSYTGSGANVLTF
TRBV5-5 CASSSEPGNSPLHF
TRBV27 CASSSSRGHFNTEAFF
TRBV19 CASIGTGDSNQPQHF